The 20 T cell receptor beta chains in this list originate from one sample, sequenced in a study of blood T cell repertoires in COVID-19. Clones were read by immunoSEQ multiplex PCR, and TCRdb kept only the in-frame ones, dropping some. In the table there are more than 200,000 clones, roughly 90% of which are singletons. The specimen sequenced was peripheral blood. Receptor source: a woman aged 40 to 50 who had recovered from COVID-19.

This chain connects TRBV2 to TRBJ1-4; D is unresolved. V dropped 5 bases and J dropped 0 bases, with 13 bases sitting between them. The CDR3 is made up of 16 amino acids. Germline CDR1 is SNHLY and CDR2 is FYNNEI. CDR3 DNA: TGTGCCAGCAGTTTGAGTGTACAGTCAACTAATGAAAAACTGTTTTTT. Protein sequence: CASSLSVQSTNEKLFF.

The gene calls are TRBV4-2 and TRBJ1-6; D not certain. The germline gives CDR1 LGHNA, CDR2 YNFKEQ. The V and J ends lost 7 bases and 9 bases respectively, with 13 bases between them. The CDR3 contains 13 residues. This CDR3 is CASNHLGSSPLHF. In nucleotides, the CDR3 is TGTGCCAGCAACCACCTGGGGAGTTCACCCCTCCACTTT.

V and J are TRBV12-5 and TRBJ2-2; 12 nucleotides agree with TRBD2. Germline CDR1 reads LGHNT; CDR2 reads FRNRAP. This CDR3 has 15 amino acids. Trimming cost V 7 bases and J 8 bases; bases outside gene matches: 8. This chain's CDR3 is CASAQSGLAGGELFF. CDR3 DNA: TGTGCTAGTGCCCAATCCGGACTAGCGGGGGGGGAGCTGTTTTTT.

The V gene is TRBV4-2, the J gene TRBJ2-5; 8 bases fit TRBD2. Per germline, CDR1 LGHNA and CDR2 YNFKEQ. The junction had 9 bases not matched to a gene; V was cut back by 3 bases and J by 3 bases. CDR3 size: 16 residues. The DNA for the CDR3 is TGTGCCAGCAGCCACTTTCCGGGACTAGAAGAAGAGACCCAGTACTTC. Encoded protein: CASSHFPGLEEETQYF.

The chain recombines TRBV24-1 with TRBJ1-1, with 7 bases aligning to TRBD1. Germline trimming cut 2 bases from V and 4 bases from J; bases unmatched to any gene: 6. The CDR3 has 15 residues. Per the germline V gene, CDR1 is KGHDR and CDR2 is SFDVKD. CDR3 sequence reads: CATSDSTDRSTEAFF. The CDR3 DNA follows: TGTGCCACCAGTGATTCCACGGACAGGAGCACTGAAGCTTTCTTT.

Only one count was recorded for this clone. The V gene is TRBV19, the J gene TRBJ2-7; a weak D match, TRBD2 (5 bases). This CDR3 has 13 amino acids. V was trimmed by 5 bases and J by 0 bases, leaving 8 bases between them. CDR1 is LNHDA and CDR2 is SQIVND in the germline V gene (reference sequence). The CDR3 here is CASSRTSSYEQYF. The CDR3 nucleotides are TGTGCCAGTAGTCGGACTTCCTCCTACGAGCAGTACTTC.

V and J are TRBV2 and TRBJ2-7; D unclear. CDR3 length equals 14 residues. Looked up from germline, CDR1 is SNHLY and CDR2 is FYNNEI. V dropped 1 base and J dropped 1 base, with 8 bases sitting between them. The CDR3 DNA sequence: TGTGCCAGCAGTGAAGTGCGGATTTCCTACGAGCAGTACTTC. Translating it yields CASSEVRISYEQYF. The variable domain in full, completed from reference TRBV2 and TRBJ2-7, reads EPEVTQTPSHQVTQMGQEVILRCVPISNHLYFYWYRQILGQKVEFLVSFYNNEISEKSEIFDDQFSVERPDGSNFTLKIRSTKLEDSAMYFCASSEVRISYEQYFGPGTRLTVT.

The chain recombines TRBV19 with TRBJ2-3, with 11 bases aligning to TRBD1. Losses at the gene ends were 2 bases for V and 5 bases for J; bases not matched to a gene: 6. Germline assignment: CDR1 LNHDA and CDR2 SQIVND (reference sequence). The CDR3 is 16 amino acids. The CDR3: CASSIYGQGAGDTQYF. The DNA for the CDR3 is TGTGCCAGTAGTATATATGGACAGGGGGCTGGAGATACGCAGTATTTT.

The rearrangement joins TRBV30 to TRBJ1-6; TRBD1 might be the D (6 bases). Per the germline V gene, CDR1 is GTSNPN and CDR2 is SVGIG (reference sequence). The length of the CDR3 is 13 residues. V shed 5 bases and J shed 6 bases, with 11 bases lying between them. CDR3 nucleotide sequence: TGTGCCTGGGGGGTGGGGGCTAATTCACCCCTCCACTTT. Translated, it gives CAWGVGANSPLHF.

This sequence joins TRBV3-1 (or the pseudogene TRBV3-2) and TRBJ2-5; D is possibly TRBD1 (5 bases). V was pared by 0 bases and J by 9 bases, with 17 bases between. The length of the CDR3 is 15 residues. CDR1 and CDR2 from the germline V gene are LGHDT and YNNKEL (reference sequence). The DNA for the CDR3 is TGTGCCAGCAGCCAAGATAGAGTCAGGGTAGGGCCCCAGTACTTC. Translating it yields CASSQDRVRVGPQYF.

J is TRBJ1-5 and V is TRBV6-6; unclear D gene. Germline values: CDR1 MNHNY, CDR2 SVGAGI (reference sequence). Trimming stripped 8 bases from V and 6 bases from J, with 14 bases between. This CDR3 contains 13 residues. CDR3 nucleotide sequence: TGTGCCAGCGAAAGTTCAGGCTCTCAGCCCCAGCATTTT. Its translation: CASESSGSQPQHF.

The chain recombines TRBV5-6 with TRBJ2-6, with TRBD2 matching over 7 bases. The CDR3 consists of 18 residues. Trimming cost V 5 bases and J 6 bases; bases outside gene matches: 17. Germline CDR1 SGHDT, CDR2 YYEEEE. The DNA for the CDR3 is TGTGCCAGCAGTCAATTGAAGGGAGGGACCAAGCTGGCCAACGTCCTGACTTTC. Protein product: CASSQLKGGTKLANVLTF.

J is TRBJ2-2 and V is TRBV7-2; a weak D match, TRBD2 (6 bases). This CDR3 region has 14 residues. V lost 0 bases and J lost 9, with 11 bases in between. Germline V gene lookup returns CDR1 SGHTA and CDR2 FQGNSA. The CDR3 bases are TGTGCCAGCAGCTTAGCACTAGCAATTCGGGAGCTGTTTTTT. Protein: CASSLALAIRELFF.

This chain links TRBV7-3 with TRBJ2-1; TRBD2 might be the D (6 bases). The germline V gene has CDR1 SGHTA and CDR2 FQGTGA. This CDR3 region has 16 residues. The V gene lost 4 bases and the J gene lost 3 bases, with 16 bases spanning the gap. CDR3: CASSSGTLSSYNEQFF. CDR3 in DNA: TGTGCCAGCAGCTCCGGGACTTTAAGCAGCTACAATGAGCAGTTCTTC.

The chain links TRBV19 to TRBJ1-2; D may be TRBD1 (6 bases). Germline V gene data show CDR1 as LNHDA and CDR2 as SQIVND (reference sequence). The ends were cut back, 5 bases at V and 1 base at J, with 20 bases in the middle. The CDR3 covers 17 residues. Written as DNA, the CDR3 is TGTGCCAGTAGTGCAGCCACGACAGGAACCTATAACTATGGCTACACCTTC. Translating it yields CASSAATTGTYNYGYTF.

The chain is built from TRBV5-8 and TRBJ2-1, with 9 bases fitting TRBD2. V lost 5 bases, J lost 0 bases, and 9 bases stayed unmatched. The germline gives CDR1 SGHTS, CDR2 YDEGEE. This CDR3 is built from 17 residues. This CDR3 is CASRRRGGQSSYNEQFF. The DNA for the CDR3 is TGTGCCAGCAGACGGCGGGGGGGACAGAGCTCCTACAATGAGCAGTTCTTC.

This chain links TRBV7-2 with TRBJ2-3; D possibly corresponds to TRBD2 (6 bases). Germline V gives CDR1 SGHTA, CDR2 FQGNSA. The CDR3 length is 16 residues. V was cut by 2 bases and J by 0 bases, with 12 bases left in between. CDR3 amino acids: CASSLSPRGSTDTQYF. The CDR3 DNA sequence: TGTGCCAGCAGCTTATCTCCCCGGGGGAGCACAGATACGCAGTATTTT.

The genes are TRBV5-1 and TRBJ1-2; possible D gene TRBD1, 6 bases. The CDR3 spans 13 residues. Germline V gene sequence: CDR1 SGHRS, CDR2 YFSETQ. Trimming cost V 3 bases and J 6 bases, with 12 bases left between them. CDR3 region: CASSSLGGNGYTF. The CDR3 bases are TGCGCCAGCAGCTCTCTAGGGGGTAATGGCTACACCTTC.

The chain joins TRBV3-1 (or the pseudogene TRBV3-2) to TRBJ1-3; no definite D call. The germline gives CDR1 LGHDT, CDR2 YNNKEL (reference sequence). This CDR3 is 17 amino acids long. V lost 0 bases and J 0 bases, leaving 12 bases between the germline ends. The CDR3 region is CASSQDEREYSGNTIYF. CDR3 coding DNA: TGTGCCAGCAGCCAAGATGAGAGGGAATACTCTGGAAACACCATATATTTT.

The J gene is TRBJ2-1, the V gene TRBV9, with TRBD1 matching 8 bases. In germline, CDR1 is SGDLS, CDR2 YYNGEE. The CDR3 is 14 residues long. The ends lost 0 bases at V and 4 bases at J; junction bases unmatched: 0. CDR3 in amino acids: CASSVGQGYNEQFF. DNA of the CDR3: TGTGCCAGCAGCGTAGGACAGGGGTACAATGAGCAGTTCTTC.